This T cell receptor beta chain emerged from a study of tumor and adjacent non-tumor tissue in lung cancer. Study-level findings and limits: In normal lung, the top 100 clones were significantly more dominant than in tumor. Tumor TCR diversity, when higher, was linked to shorter survival.

The CDR3 covers 12 residues. Per the germline V gene, CDR1 is MNHNS and CDR2 is SASEGT. As for this clonotype: What it recognizes is unknown. The missing conserved phenylalanine or tryptophan at the end of this CDR3 makes a read error likely.

The library came from three nested PCR rounds adapted from ARM-PCR protocols. TCRdb itself ran the multiplex PCR reads through MiXCR, one entry per CDR3 protein. This table has 71,000 or so distinct CDR3 sequences, roughly 80% appearing once. This sample's RNA came from whole unsorted tissue. Donors were chemotherapy-naive, newly diagnosed lung cancer surgical patients in China, August–late 2014. The material sequenced was lung tumor tissue. The sequence came from a woman aged 45-59 years with non-small cell lung cancer. V and J are TRBV6-1 and TRBJ1-5; D gene ambiguous. The CDR3 loop is CASSNSNQPQHY. The CDR3 DNA reads as TGTGCTAGCAGTAATAGCAATCAGCCCCAGCATTAT.